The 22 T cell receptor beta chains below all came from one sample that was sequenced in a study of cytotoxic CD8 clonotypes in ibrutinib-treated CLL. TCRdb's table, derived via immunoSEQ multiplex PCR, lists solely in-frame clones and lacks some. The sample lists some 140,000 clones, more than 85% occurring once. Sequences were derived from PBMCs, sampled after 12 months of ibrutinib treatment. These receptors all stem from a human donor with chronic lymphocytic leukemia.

CDR3 amino acids: CASKEQGAVDTQYF. The CDR3 region has the DNA TGTGCCAGCAAAGAACAGGGGGCTGTAGATACGCAGTATTTT. The gene calls are TRBV28 and TRBJ2-3; 9 bases are shared with TRBD1. The CDR3 is made up of 14 amino acids. J was trimmed by 5 bases and V by 7 bases; bases with no gene match: 7. Germline V gene lookup returns CDR1 MDHEN and CDR2 SYDVKM.

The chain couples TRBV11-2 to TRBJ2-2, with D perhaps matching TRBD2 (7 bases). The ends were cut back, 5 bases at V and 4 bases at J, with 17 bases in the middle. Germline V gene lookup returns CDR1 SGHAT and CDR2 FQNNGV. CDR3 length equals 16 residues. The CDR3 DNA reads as TGTGCCAGCAGCCACAACCGGGGAGGGGGCACCGGGGAGCTGTTTTTT. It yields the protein CASSHNRGGGTGELFF.

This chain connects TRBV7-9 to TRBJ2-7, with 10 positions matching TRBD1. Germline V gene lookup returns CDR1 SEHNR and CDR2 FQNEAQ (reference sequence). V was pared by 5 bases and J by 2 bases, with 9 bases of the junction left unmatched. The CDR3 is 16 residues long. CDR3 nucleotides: TGTGCCAGCAGCGTGGGACAGGGGAGGATCACCTACGAGCAGTACTTC. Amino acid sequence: CASSVGQGRITYEQYF.

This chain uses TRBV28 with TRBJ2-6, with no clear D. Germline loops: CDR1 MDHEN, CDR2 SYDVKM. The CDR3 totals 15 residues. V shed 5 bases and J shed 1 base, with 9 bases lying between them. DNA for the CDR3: TGTGCCAGCAGTCTAAGGGCTTCTGGGGCCAACGTCCTGACTTTC. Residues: CASSLRASGANVLTF.

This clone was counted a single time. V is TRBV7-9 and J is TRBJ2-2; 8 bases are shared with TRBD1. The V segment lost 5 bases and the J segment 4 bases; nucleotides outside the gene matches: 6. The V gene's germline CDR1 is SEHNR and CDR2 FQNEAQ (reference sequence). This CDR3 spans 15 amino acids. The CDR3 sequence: CASSAPDRATGELFF. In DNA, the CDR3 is TGTGCCAGCAGCGCCCCGGACAGGGCCACCGGGGAGCTGTTTTTT.

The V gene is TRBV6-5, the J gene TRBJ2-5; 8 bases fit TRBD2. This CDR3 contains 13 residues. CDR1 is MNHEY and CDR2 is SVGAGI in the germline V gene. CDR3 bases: TGTGCAGGTTCAGCGGGAGTGGGGGAGACCCAGTACTTC. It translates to CAGSAGVGETQYF.

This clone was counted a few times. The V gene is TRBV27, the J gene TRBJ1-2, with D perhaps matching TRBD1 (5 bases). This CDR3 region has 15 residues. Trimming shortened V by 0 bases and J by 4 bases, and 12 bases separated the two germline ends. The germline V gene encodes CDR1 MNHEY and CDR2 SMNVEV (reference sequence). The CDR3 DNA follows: TGTGCCAGCAGTTTATCGTGGGGCTCAGGCTATGGCTACACCTTC. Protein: CASSLSWGSGYGYTF.

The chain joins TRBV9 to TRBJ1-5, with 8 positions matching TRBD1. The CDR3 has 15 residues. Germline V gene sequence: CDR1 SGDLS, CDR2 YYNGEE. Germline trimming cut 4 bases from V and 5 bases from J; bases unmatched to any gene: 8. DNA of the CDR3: TGTGCCAGCAGCATATCGGACAGGGCTGATCAGCCCCAGCATTTT. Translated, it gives CASSISDRADQPQHF.

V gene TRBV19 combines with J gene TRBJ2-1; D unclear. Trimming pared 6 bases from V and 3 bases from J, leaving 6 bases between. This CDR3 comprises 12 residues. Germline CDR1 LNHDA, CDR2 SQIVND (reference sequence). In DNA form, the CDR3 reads TGTGCCAGTAGCCCGGACTACAATGAGCAGTTCTTC. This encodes CASSPDYNEQFF.

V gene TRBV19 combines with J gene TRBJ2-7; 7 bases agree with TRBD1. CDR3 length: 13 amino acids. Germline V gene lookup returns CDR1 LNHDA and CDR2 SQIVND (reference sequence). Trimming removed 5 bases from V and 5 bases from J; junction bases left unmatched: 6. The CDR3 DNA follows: TGTGCCAGTAGTGGGGCAGGGGGTCACGAGCAGTACTTC. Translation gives CASSGAGGHEQYF.

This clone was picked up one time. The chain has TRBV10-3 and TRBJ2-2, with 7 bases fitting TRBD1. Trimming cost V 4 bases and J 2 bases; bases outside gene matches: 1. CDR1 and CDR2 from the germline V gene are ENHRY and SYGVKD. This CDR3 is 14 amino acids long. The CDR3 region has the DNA TGTGCCATCAGTGGACAGGGCAACACCGGGGAGCTGTTTTTT. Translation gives CAISGQGNTGELFF.

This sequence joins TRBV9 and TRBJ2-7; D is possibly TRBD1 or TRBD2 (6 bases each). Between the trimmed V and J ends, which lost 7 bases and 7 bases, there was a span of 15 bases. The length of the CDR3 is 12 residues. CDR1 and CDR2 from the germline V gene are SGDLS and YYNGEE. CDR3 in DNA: TGTGCCAGCGGGGGGCCGGCGGGTGAGCAGTACTTC. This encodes CASGGPAGEQYF.

CDR3 sequence reads: CASTPREGGYTF. DNA of the CDR3: TGTGCCAGTACCCCCAGGGAGGGGGGCTACACCTTC. The V and J genes are TRBV19 and TRBJ1-2; D may be TRBD1 (5 bases). Per the germline V gene, CDR1 is LNHDA and CDR2 is SQIVND (reference sequence). The CDR3 is made up of 12 amino acids. V lost 7 bases, J lost 8 bases, and 14 bases lay in between.

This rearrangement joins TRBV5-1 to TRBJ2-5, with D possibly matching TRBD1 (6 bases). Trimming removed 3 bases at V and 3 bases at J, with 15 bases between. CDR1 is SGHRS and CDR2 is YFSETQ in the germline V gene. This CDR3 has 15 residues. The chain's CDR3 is CASSSTGPSKETQYF. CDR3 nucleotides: TGCGCCAGCAGCTCGACAGGACCCAGTAAAGAGACCCAGTACTTC.

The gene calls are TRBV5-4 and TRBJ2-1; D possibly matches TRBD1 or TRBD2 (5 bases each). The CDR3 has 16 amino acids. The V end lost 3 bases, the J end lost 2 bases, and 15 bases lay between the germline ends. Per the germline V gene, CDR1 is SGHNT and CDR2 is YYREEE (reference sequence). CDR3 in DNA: TGTGCCAGCAGCTCCGAGGGGCCGTCTACCTACAATGAGCAGTTCTTC. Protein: CASSSEGPSTYNEQFF.

The CDR3 region is CASSLGTEYGYTF. CDR3 DNA sequence: TGTGCCAGCAGCTTAGGGACAGAATATGGCTACACCTTC. The chain uses TRBV13 and TRBJ1-2; a weak D match, TRBD1 (5 bases). The V and J ends lost 0 bases and 5 bases respectively, with 7 bases between them. This CDR3 comprises 13 residues. Germline CDR1 reads PRHDT; CDR2 reads FYEKMQ (reference sequence).

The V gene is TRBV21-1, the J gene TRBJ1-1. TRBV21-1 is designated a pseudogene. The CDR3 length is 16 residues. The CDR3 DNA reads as TGTGCCAGCAGCCCCTTTTGTTATAAAGGGAACACTGAAGCTTTCTTT. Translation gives CASSPFCYKGNTEAFF.

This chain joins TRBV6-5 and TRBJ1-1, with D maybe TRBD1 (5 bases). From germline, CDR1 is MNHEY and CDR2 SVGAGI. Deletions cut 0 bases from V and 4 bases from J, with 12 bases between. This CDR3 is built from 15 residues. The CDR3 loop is CASSYSIRGGTEAFF. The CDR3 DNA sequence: TGTGCCAGCAGTTACTCGATTCGGGGGGGCACTGAAGCTTTCTTT.

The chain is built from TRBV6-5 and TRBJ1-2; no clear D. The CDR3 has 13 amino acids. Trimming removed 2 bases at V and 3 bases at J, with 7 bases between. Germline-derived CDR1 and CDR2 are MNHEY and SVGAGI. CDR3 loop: CASSYGRHYGYTF. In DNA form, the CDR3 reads TGTGCCAGCAGTTACGGCAGGCACTATGGCTACACCTTC.

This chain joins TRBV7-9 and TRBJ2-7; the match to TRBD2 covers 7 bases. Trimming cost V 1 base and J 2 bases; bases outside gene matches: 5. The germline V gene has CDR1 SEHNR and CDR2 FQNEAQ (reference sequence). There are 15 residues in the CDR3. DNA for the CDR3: TGTGCCAGCAGCTTAGGTGTGGGAGGGCCCTACGAGCAGTACTTC. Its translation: CASSLGVGGPYEQYF.

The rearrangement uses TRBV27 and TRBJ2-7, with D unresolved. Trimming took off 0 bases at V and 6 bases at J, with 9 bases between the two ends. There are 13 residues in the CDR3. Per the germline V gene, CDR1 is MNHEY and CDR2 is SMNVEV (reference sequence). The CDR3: CASSLSQDFEQYF. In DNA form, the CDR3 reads TGTGCCAGCAGTTTATCCCAGGATTTCGAGCAGTACTTC.

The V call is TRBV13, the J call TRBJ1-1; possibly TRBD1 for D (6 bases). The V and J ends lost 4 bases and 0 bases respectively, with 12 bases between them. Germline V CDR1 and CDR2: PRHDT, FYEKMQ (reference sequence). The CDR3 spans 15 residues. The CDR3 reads CASSSRTVMNTEAFF. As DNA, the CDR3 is TGTGCCAGCAGCTCGAGGACAGTTATGAACACTGAAGCTTTCTTT.